This T cell receptor beta chain was sequenced during a study of neurological immune-mediated disorders. Study conclusions and caveats: The greatest degree of TCR clonal expansion was observed in HTLV-1-associated myelopathy, with the lowest in multiple sclerosis, below that of healthy controls. CDR3 amino acid sequences of expanded clones were not shared across subjects, a result suggesting private repertoires in all groups.

It was by 5'RACE with 10-nucleotide random UMIs that the cDNA was made. TCRdb re-called the 5' RACE reads through MiXCR, storing one row per CDR3 protein. This sample has more than 30,000 distinct CDR3 sequences, with 13% found just once. As to this clonotype: Its cognate antigen is unknown.

Specified time point: technical triplicate 2. 950,000 to 1,000,000 sorted CD4+ or CD8+ T cells made each library. The CDR3 is made up of 17 amino acids. V lost 4 bases to trimming and J lost 5 bases, with 20 bases between them. Germline V gene data show CDR1 as LGHDT and CDR2 as YNNKEL (reference sequence). This receptor was taken from a female donor with HTLV-1-associated myelopathy (HAM/TSP). Sequences were obtained from CD4+ T cells from blood. This chain joins TRBV3-1 and TRBJ1-4; perhaps TRBD1 as D (6 bases). The CDR3 sequence: CASSRVGGDLMNEKLFF. CDR3 DNA sequence: TGTGCCAGCAGCCGAGTAGGGGGGGATCTGATGAATGAAAAACTGTTTTTT.